This TCR beta chain appears in the sequencing data of a study of shared clonotypes between healthy human individuals. Across the whole study: Per donor, CD8 memory used one plate, CD8 naive used two, CD4 memory used three and CD4 naive used three. Study-wide results and caveats: Memory subsets generally showed smaller estimated richness than naive subsets did.

CDR1 and CDR2 (germline): KGHSH, LQKENI. V was pared by 3 bases and J by 1 base, with 5 bases of the junction left unmatched. The CDR3 contains 15 residues. Data came from immunoSEQ multiplex PCR; TCRdb stores just in-frame clones and leaves some out. The table includes under 1,900,000 clones, just under 99% detected once. Details on this clone: Its specificity is unknown. The sample contains more than one DNA sequence encoding this CDR3.

V usage is TRBV18 and J usage is TRBJ1-2, with TRBD1 matching over 7 bases. Sample: naive CD4+ T cells sorted from blood. Noted subset: CD45RA+ positively selected. This clonotype was obtained from a man aged 30-40 years in good health. CDR3 coding DNA: TGTGCCAGCTCACCTAGGACAGGACTTAACTATGGCTACACCTTC. Encoded protein: CASSPRTGLNYGYTF.